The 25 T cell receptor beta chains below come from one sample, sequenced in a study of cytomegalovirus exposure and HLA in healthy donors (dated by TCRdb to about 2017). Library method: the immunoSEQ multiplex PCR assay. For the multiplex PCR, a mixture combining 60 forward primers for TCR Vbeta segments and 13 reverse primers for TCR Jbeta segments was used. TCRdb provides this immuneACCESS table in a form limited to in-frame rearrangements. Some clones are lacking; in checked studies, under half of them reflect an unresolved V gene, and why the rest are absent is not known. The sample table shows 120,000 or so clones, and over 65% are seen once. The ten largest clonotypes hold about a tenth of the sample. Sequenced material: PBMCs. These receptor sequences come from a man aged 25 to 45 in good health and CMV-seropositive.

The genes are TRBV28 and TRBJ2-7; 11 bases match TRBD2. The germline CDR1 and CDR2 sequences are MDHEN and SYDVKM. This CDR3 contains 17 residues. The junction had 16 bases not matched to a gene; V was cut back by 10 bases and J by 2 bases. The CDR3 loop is CATTGVAGGRGPYEQYF. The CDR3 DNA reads TGTGCCACTACAGGGGTAGCGGGAGGGCGAGGGCCCTACGAGCAGTACTTC.

The CDR3 DNA follows: TGTGCCAGCAGCTTTACAGGGGGCACTGAAGCTTTCTTT. This encodes CASSFTGGTEAFF. This chain links TRBV5-4 with TRBJ1-1; TRBD1 matches at 8 bases. After removal of 2 bases from V and 4 bases from J, the junction contained 1 base not matched to a gene. The CDR3 runs to 13 residues. The V gene's germline CDR1 is SGHNT and CDR2 YYREEE (reference sequence).

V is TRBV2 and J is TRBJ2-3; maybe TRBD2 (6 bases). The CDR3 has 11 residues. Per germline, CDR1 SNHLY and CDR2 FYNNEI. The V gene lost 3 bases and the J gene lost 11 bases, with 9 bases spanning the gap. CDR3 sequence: CASSEGGVQYF. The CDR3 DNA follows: TGTGCCAGCAGTGAGGGGGGTGTGCAGTATTTT.

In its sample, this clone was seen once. CDR3 sequence reads: CASSITGQGEYGYTF. CDR3 coding DNA: TGTGCCAGCAGTATAACGGGACAGGGGGAATATGGCTACACCTTC. The chain uses TRBV27 and TRBJ1-2; 11 bases are shared with TRBD1. There are 15 residues in the CDR3. Germline V lookup: CDR1 MNHEY, CDR2 SMNVEV (reference sequence). J lost 5 bases, V lost 5 bases, and 7 bases had no gene match.

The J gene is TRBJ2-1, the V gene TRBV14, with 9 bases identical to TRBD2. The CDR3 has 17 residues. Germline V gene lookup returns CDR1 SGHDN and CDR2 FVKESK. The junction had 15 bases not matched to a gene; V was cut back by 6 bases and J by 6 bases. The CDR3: CASSRLGAGGVGNEQFF. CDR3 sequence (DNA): TGTGCCAGCAGTCGACTCGGGGCGGGAGGGGTCGGCAATGAGCAGTTCTTC.

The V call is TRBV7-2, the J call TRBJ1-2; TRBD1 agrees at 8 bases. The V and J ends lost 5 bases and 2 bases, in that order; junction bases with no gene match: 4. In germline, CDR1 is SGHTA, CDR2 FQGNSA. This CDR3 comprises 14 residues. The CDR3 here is CASSTGGGNYGYTF. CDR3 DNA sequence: TGTGCCAGCAGCACAGGGGGAGGCAACTATGGCTACACCTTC.

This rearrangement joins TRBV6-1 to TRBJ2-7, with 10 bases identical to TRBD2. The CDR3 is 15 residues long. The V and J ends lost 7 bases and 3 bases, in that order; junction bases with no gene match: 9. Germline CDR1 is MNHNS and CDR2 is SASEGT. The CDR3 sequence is CASISGLAGDYEQYF. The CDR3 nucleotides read TGTGCCAGCATTTCCGGGCTAGCGGGAGACTACGAGCAGTACTTC.

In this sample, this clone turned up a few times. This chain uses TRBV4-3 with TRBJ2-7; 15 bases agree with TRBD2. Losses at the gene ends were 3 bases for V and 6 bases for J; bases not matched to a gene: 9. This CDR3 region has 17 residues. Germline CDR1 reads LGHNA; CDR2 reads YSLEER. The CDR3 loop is CASSQGTSGRPGGEQYF. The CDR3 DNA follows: TGCGCCAGCAGCCAGGGGACTAGCGGGAGGCCGGGGGGCGAGCAGTACTTC.

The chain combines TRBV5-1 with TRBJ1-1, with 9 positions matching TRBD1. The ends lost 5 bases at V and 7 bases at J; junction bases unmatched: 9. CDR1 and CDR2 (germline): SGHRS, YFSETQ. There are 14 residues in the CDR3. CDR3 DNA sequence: TGCGCCAGCAGTCTGACAGGGGGGGATGTTGAAGCTTTCTTT. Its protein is CASSLTGGDVEAFF. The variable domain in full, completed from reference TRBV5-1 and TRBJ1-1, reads KAGVTQTPRYLIKTRGQQVTLSCSPISGHRSVSWYQQTPGQGLQFLFEYFSETQRNKGNFPGRFSGRQFSNSRSEMNVSTLELGDSALYLCASSLTGGDVEAFFGQGTRLTVV.

The CDR3 spells CASSKSKQAFF. The CDR3 DNA reads as TGTGCCAGCAGCAAAAGCAAGCAAGCTTTCTTT. The chain joins TRBV21-1 to TRBJ1-1. TRBV21-1 is an annotated pseudogene. The CDR3 runs to 11 residues.

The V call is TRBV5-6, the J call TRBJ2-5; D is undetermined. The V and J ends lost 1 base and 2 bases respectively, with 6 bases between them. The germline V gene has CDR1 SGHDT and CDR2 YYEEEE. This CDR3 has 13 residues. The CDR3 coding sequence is TGTGCCAGCAGCTTGCACAGACAAGAGACCCAGTACTTC. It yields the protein CASSLHRQETQYF.

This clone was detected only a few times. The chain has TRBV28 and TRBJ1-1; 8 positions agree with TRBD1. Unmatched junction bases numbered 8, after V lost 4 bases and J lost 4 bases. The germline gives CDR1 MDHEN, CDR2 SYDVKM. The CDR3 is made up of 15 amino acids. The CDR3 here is CASSWTGRRSTEAFF. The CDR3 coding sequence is TGTGCCAGCAGTTGGACAGGGCGTCGTAGCACTGAAGCTTTCTTT.

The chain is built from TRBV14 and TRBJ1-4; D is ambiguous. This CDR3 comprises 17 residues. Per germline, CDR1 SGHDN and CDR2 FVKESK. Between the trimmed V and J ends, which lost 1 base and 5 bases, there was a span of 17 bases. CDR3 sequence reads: CASSQGAARLLNEKLFF. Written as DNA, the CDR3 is TGTGCCAGCAGCCAAGGGGCAGCCCGGCTCTTAAATGAAAAACTGTTTTTT.

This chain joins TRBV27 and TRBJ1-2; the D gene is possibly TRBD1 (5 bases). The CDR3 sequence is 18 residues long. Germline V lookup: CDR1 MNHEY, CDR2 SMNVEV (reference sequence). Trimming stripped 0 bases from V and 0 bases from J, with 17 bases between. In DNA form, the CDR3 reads TGTGCCAGCAGTTTATCCAACGCGGGGGGTCCCTCTAACTATGGCTACACCTTC. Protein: CASSLSNAGGPSNYGYTF.

The DNA of the CDR3 is TGCGCCAGCAGCTTGTACAGGCCCTCCTACGAGCAGTACTTC. It encodes CASSLYRPSYEQYF. V and J are TRBV5-1 and TRBJ2-7; D perhaps matches TRBD1 (5 bases). CDR1 is SGHRS and CDR2 is YFSETQ in the germline V gene. This CDR3 comprises 14 residues. V dropped 1 base and J dropped 0 bases, with 8 bases sitting between them.

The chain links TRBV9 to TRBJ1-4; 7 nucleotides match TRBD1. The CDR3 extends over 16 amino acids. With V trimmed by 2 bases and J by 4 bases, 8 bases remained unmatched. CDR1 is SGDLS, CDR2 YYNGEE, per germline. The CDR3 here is CASSVDTGVDNEKLFF. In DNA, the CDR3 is TGTGCCAGCAGCGTTGATACAGGGGTGGATAATGAAAAACTGTTTTTT.

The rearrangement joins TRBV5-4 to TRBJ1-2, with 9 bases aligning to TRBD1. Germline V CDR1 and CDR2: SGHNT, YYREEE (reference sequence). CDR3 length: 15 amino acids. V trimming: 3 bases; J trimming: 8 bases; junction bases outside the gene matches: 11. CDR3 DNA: TGTGCCAGCAGCTCGGGACAGGGTCTGGTTTACGGCTACACCTTC. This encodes CASSSGQGLVYGYTF.

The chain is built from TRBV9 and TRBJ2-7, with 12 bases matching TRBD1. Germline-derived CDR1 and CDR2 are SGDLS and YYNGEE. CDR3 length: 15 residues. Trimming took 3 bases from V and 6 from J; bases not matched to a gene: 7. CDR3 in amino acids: CASSGTGTGGSEQYF. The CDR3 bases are TGTGCCAGCAGCGGAACCGGGACAGGGGGCTCCGAGCAGTACTTC.

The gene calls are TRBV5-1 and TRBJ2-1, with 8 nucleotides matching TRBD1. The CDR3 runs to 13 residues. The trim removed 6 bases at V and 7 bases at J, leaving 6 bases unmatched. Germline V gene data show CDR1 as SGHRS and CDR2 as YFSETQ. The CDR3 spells CASMRTGRNEQFF. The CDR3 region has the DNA TGCGCCAGCATGAGGACAGGGCGAAATGAGCAGTTCTTC.

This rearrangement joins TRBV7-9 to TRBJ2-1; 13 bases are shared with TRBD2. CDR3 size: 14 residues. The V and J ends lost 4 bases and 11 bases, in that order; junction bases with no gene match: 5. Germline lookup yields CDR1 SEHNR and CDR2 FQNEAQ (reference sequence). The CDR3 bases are TGTGCCAGCAGCTCGGGACTAGCGGGATCACAGCAGTTCTTC. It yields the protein CASSSGLAGSQQFF.

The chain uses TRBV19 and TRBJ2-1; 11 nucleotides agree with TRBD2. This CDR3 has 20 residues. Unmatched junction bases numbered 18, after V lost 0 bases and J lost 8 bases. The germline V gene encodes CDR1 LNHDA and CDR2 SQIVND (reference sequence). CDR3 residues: CASSIDLPGVAGGPFDEQFF. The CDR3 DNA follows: TGTGCCAGTAGTATAGATCTACCGGGAGTAGCGGGAGGGCCCTTCGATGAGCAGTTCTTC.

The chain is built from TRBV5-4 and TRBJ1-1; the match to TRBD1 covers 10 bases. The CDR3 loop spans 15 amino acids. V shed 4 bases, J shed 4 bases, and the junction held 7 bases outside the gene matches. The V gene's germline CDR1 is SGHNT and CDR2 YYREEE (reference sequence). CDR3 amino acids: CASSPWTGGGTEAFF. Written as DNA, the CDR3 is TGTGCCAGCAGCCCCTGGACAGGGGGAGGCACTGAAGCTTTCTTT.

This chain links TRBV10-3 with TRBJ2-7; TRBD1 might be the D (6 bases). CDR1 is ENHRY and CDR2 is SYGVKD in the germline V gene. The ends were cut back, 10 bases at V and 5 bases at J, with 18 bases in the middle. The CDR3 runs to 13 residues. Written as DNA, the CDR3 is TGTGCCACCAGGGGTCGGGGTTTCGACGAGCAGTACTTC. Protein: CATRGRGFDEQYF.

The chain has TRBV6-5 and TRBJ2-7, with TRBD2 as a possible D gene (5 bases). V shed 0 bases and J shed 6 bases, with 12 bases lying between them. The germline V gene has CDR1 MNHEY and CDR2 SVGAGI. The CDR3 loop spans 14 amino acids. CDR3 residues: CASSYSNEGSEQYF. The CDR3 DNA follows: TGTGCCAGCAGTTACTCGAACGAGGGCAGCGAGCAGTACTTC.

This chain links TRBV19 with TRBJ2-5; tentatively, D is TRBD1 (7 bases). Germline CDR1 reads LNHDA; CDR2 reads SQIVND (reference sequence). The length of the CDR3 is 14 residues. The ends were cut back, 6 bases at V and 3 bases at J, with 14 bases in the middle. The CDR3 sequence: CASRPTGEEETQYF. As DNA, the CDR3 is TGTGCCAGTAGACCCACAGGGGAGGAAGAGACCCAGTACTTC.